This T cell receptor (beta chain) was sequenced for a study of T-cell reconstitution after alpha-beta-depleted transplantation in children. CDR3 length: 16 residues. CDR1 and CDR2 from the germline V gene are KGHSH and LQKENI. The ends were cut back, 4 bases at V and 0 bases at J, with 12 bases in the middle. On this clonotype itself: Its antigen is not known.

Points from the study as a whole: Recipient T cells and thymic progenitors that survived were the source of the high TCRbeta diversity seen at day 60 in some patients. Among T cells one year after transplant, newly produced cells accounted for most counts and diversity. It was reported that alpha-beta T cells came from several hundred expanded graft clones (about two months after transplant).

During its preparation, the TCRbeta library received unique molecular identifiers. TCRdb used MiXCR to reprocess the PCR reads, holding one entry per CDR3 protein. The data show more than 400,000 distinct CDR3 sequences, with roughly 11% seen just once and approximately 14% held by the top ten. The receptor's source is a female patient aged 2 to 10 who had a stem cell transplant for aplastic anemia, so the T cells may come from the graft donor. The chain links TRBV18 to TRBJ2-2, with a tentative D call TRBD2 (5 bases). Source: PBMCs, mostly from graft donor cells, taken 180 days after TCRalphabeta/CD19-depleted stem cell transplant. CDR3 in DNA: TGTGCCAGCTCACTCCGAGGAGGCGCGAACACCGGGGAGCTGTTTTTT. Translation: CASSLRGGANTGELFF.